This T cell receptor (beta chain) came from a study of T cells in Graves' hyperthyroidism and ophthalmopathy. Researchers took RNA transcripts and amplified the TCR beta CDR3 regions from them. An initial round of RT-PCR targeting the TCR CDR3 relied on the HTBI primer set. MiXCR was run by TCRdb on the multiplex PCR reads, yielding one entry per CDR3 protein. The data contain around 300,000 distinct CDR3 sequences, 13% to 15% of them singletons. The CDR3 has 12 residues. Trimming removed 5 bases from V and 9 bases from J; junction bases left unmatched: 4. About this clonotype itself: One base away lies a much larger clone, so this may be a sequencing read error.

The V and J genes are TRBV12-3 or TRBV12-4 and TRBJ2-1; 7 nucleotides line up with TRBD2. Specimen: blood. This clonotype originated in a woman between 50 and 59 years old with Graves' hyperthyroidism that later progressed to Graves' ophthalmopathy. The CDR3 sequence: CASSHGRTEQFF. The CDR3, as DNA: TGTGCCAGCAGTCACGGGAGGACTGAGCAGTTCTTC.